Here is one T cell receptor beta chain with its context. Specified treatment: oral pan-JAK inhibitor, 5-10 mg twice daily. This sample was taken from a study of CD8+ T cells in alopecia areata. RNA was extracted and reverse transcribed into cDNA as the sequencing template. The repertoire was sequenced with immunoSEQ multiplex PCR; TCRdb's copy has only in-frame clones and lacks some. The sample has 150,000 to 200,000 clones, 60% to 75% seen once. This CDR3 spans 14 amino acids. The junction had 4 bases not matched to a gene; V was cut back by 0 bases and J by 10 bases. Per the germline V gene, CDR1 is SGHRS and CDR2 is YFSETQ.

The input for sequencing was CD4+ T cells sorted from blood, taken at week 24, from a patient treated with tofacitinib. This TCR derives from a human donor with alopecia areata. The V gene is TRBV5-1, the J gene TRBJ2-1; TRBD1 aligns across 10 bases. The CDR3 nucleotides are TGCGCCAGCAGCTTGGGACAGGGGGCCAACGAGCAGTTCTTC. This encodes CASSLGQGANEQFF.